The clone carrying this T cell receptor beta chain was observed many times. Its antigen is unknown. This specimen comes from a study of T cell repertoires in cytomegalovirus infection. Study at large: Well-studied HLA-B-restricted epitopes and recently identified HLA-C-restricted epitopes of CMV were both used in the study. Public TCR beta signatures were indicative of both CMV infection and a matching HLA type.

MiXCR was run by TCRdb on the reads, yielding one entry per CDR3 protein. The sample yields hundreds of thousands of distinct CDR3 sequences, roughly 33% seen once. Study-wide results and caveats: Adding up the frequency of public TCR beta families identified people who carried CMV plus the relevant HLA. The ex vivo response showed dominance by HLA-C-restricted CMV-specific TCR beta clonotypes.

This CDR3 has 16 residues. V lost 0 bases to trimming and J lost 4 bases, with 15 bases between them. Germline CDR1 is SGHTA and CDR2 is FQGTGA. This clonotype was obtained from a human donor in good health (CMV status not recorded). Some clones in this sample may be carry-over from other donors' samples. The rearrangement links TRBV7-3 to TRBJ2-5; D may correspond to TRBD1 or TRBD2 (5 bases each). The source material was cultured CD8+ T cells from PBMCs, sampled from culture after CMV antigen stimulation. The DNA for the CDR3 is TGTGCCAGCAGCTTAACCAGTCAGGGTCGGGGAGAGACCCAGTACTTC. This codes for CASSLTSQGRGETQYF. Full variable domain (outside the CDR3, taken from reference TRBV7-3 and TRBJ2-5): GAGVSQTPSNKVTEKGKYVELRCDPISGHTALYWYRQSLGQGPEFLIYFQGTGAADDSGLPNDRFFAVRPEGSVSTLKIQRTERGDSAVYLCASSLTSQGRGETQYFGPGTRLLVL.